This T cell receptor (beta chain) was found in a study of T cell repertoires in cytomegalovirus infection. TCRdb re-called the reads through MiXCR, storing one row per CDR3 protein. This table holds around 440,000 distinct CDR3 sequences, around 11% found once. This clonotype was found many times. The source of this sequence is a human donor in good health (CMV status not recorded). Some clones in this sample may be carry-over from other donors' samples. The sample comprised PBMCs.

CDR3 protein: CASRPTPNTEAFF. In nucleotides, the CDR3 is TGTGCCAGCAGGCCGACACCTAACACTGAAGCTTTCTTT. The chain has TRBV12-3 or TRBV12-4 and TRBJ1-1; D gene uncertain. The CDR3 has 13 residues. Trimming took 6 bases from V and 2 from J, leaving 10 bases between them.